The present TCR beta chain was sequenced within a study of T cells in localized non-small cell lung cancer. General study findings and limits: Heterogeneity is still possible, as just one tumor region was sequenced. Appearing in adjacent lung were a median about 57 of the top 100 tumor clones. Longer overall survival was seen with higher T cell density measured in blood. Tumor trailed uninvolved adjacent lung in T cell clonality, which peaked there.

Germline V gives CDR1 SNHLY, CDR2 FYNNEI. This CDR3 region has 12 residues. J lost 5 bases, V lost 6 bases, and 0 bases had no gene match. TCRdb keeps only in-frame clones here, not all; method: immunoSEQ multiplex PCR. The table lists tens of thousands of clones, approximately 90% of them singletons. Details on this clone: Its antigen is still unknown.

This receptor was obtained from a female donor of 60 years or more with stage III squamous cell lung carcinoma. Sequenced here: peripheral blood, sampled before any cancer treatment. The V and J genes are TRBV2 and TRBJ2-5; 10 nucleotides match TRBD1. CDR3 DNA sequence: TGTGCCAGCAGGGACAGGGGGGAGACCCAGTACTTC. This codes for CASRDRGETQYF. The full variable domain, rest sourced from reference TRBV2 and TRBJ2-5, is EPEVTQTPSHQVTQMGQEVILRCVPISNHLYFYWYRQILGQKVEFLVSFYNNEISEKSEIFDDQFSVERPDGSNFTLKIRSTKLEDSAMYFCASRDRGETQYFGPGTRLLVL.